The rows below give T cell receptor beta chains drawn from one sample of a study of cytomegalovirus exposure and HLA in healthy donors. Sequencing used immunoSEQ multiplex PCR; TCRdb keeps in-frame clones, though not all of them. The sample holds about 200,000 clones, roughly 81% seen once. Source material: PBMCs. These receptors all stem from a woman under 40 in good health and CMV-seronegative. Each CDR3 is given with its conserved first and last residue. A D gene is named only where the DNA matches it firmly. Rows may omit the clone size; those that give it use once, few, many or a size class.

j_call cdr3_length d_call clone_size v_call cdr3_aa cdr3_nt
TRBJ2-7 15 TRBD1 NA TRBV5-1 CASSIGTGSTGEQYF TGCGCCAGCAGCATAGGGACAGGGTCAACGGGGGAGCAGTACTTC
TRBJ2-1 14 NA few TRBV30 CAWRRETQFGEQFF TGTGCCTGGAGGCGGGAAACACAATTCGGTGAGCAGTTCTTC
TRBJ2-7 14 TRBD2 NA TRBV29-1 CSVESSGLIYEQYF TGCAGCGTTGAATCTAGCGGGCTCATTTACGAGCAGTACTTC
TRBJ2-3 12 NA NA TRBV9 CASSVRSDTQYF TGTGCCAGCAGCGTGCGGTCAGATACGCAGTATTTT
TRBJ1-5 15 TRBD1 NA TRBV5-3 CASSLGQILNQPQHF TGTGCCAGCAGCCTGGGACAGATCCTTAATCAGCCCCAGCATTTT
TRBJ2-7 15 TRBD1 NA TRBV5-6 CASSLNRGLRYEQYF TGTGCCAGCAGCTTGAACAGGGGCCTCCGCTACGAGCAGTACTTC
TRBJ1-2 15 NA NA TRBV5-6 CASSLSGNSVYGYTF TGTGCCAGCAGCTTGTCCGGGAATTCGGTCTATGGCTACACCTTC
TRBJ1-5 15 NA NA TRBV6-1 CASIRPGGSGQPQHF TGTGCCAGCATCCGACCCGGGGGGTCCGGTCAGCCCCAGCATTTT
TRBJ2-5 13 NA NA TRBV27 CASSPREQETQYF TGTGCCAGCAGTCCCCGGGAACAAGAGACCCAGTACTTC
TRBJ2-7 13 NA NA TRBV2 CASSGLRSYEQYF TGTGCCAGCAGTGGACTCCGCTCCTACGAGCAGTACTTC
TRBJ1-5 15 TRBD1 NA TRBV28 CASSYTGTGDQPQHF TGTGCCAGCAGTTACACCGGGACAGGGGATCAGCCCCAGCATTTT
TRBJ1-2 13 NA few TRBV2 CASSPKGVSGYTF TGTGCCAGCAGTCCCAAGGGGGTCTCTGGCTACACCTTC
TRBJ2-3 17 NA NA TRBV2 CASHGGPEDHDTDTQYF TGTGCCAGCCACGGCGGGCCCGAGGACCATGACACAGATACGCAGTATTTT